The rows below give T cell receptor beta chains drawn from one sample of a study of blood T cell repertoires in COVID-19. Profiling relied on immunoSEQ multiplex PCR, and the TCRdb table lists in-frame clones only, not all of them. Counted here are some 530,000 clones, 88% occurring once; the ten biggest clones make up approximately 8.3%. The source material was PBMCs or T cells enriched from blood (not recorded which). These receptor sequences come from a woman aged 60 to 75 who had recovered from COVID-19. Each CDR3 is given with its conserved first and last residue. D genes are given only for firm matches. Some rows mark clone size as missing; the rest say once, few, many or name a class of expanded clone.

abundance	j_gene	v_gene	d_gene	CDR3nt	CDR3aa
.	TRBJ2-3	TRBV5-1	TRBD1	TGCGCCAGCAGCTTGGGTGGGACAGGGTCTACAGATACGCAGTATTTT	CASSLGGTGSTDTQYF
.	TRBJ1-2	TRBV5-1	.	TGCGCCAGCAGCTTGGTAGGGGTTGACTATGGCTACACCTTC	CASSLVGVDYGYTF
.	TRBJ1-3	TRBV24-1	TRBD1	TGTGCCACCAGTGATTCCGGGACAGGGGACGGCACCATATATTTT	CATSDSGTGDGTIYF
once	TRBJ2-2	TRBV10-3	TRBD1	TGTGCCAGCCAGGGGGCGGCGAACACCGGGGAGCTGTTTTTT	CASQGAANTGELFF
.	TRBJ2-1	TRBV27	.	TGTGCCAGCAACCCTAAGAGCTCCTACAATGAGCAGTTCTTC	CASNPKSSYNEQFF
.	TRBJ1-4	TRBV29-1	TRBD1	TGCAGCGTCCGGGACAGGGGGACTGAAAAACTGTTTTTT	CSVRDRGTEKLFF
.	TRBJ2-1	TRBV2	TRBD2	TGTGCCAGCAGTGAGGGACTAGCGGGGGATTTAGTGCAGTTCTTC	CASSEGLAGDLVQFF
.	TRBJ1-4	TRBV6-5	.	TGTGCCAGCAGTTACTCGAGCGTTTCAACTAATGAAAAACTGTTTTTT	CASSYSSVSTNEKLFF
.	TRBJ1-6	TRBV2	.	TGTGCCAGCACTCTATCCGGTAATTCACCCCTCCACTTT	CASTLSGNSPLHF
once	TRBJ2-7	TRBV4-1	.	TGCGCCAGCAGCCAAGGCAGGGGCCATACCTACGAGCAGTACTTC	CASSQGRGHTYEQYF
.	TRBJ2-2	TRBV10-3	.	TGTGCCACCCAGGCCAGGGTTCACGGGGAGCTGTTTTTT	CATQARVHGELFF
.	TRBJ2-5	TRBV18	TRBD2	TGTGCCAGCTCACCACGATGGACTAGCGGGGGCTTCCAAGAGACCCAGTACTTC	CASSPRWTSGGFQETQYF
.	TRBJ1-5	TRBV2	TRBD1	TGTGCCAGCAGTGGGGACAGTGTGGACAGGGGGAGCAATCAGCCCCAGCATTTT	CASSGDSVDRGSNQPQHF
.	TRBJ1-3	TRBV9	.	TGTGCCAGCAGCGTAAGAGGGGGTGGAAACACCATATATTTT	CASSVRGGGNTIYF
.	TRBJ2-5	TRBV2	TRBD2	TGTGCCAGCAGGACGGGGGGGCTTGAGACCCAGTACTTC	CASRTGGLETQYF
once	TRBJ1-1	TRBV10-3	.	TGTGCCATCAGGGAGGGTACAGGGTCTGGAGCTTTCTTT	CAIREGTGSGAFF
once	TRBJ1-2	TRBV15	.	TGTGCCACCAGCAGTGCCCCGGTATGGCAGGGGACGGGCTATGGCTACACCTTC	CATSSAPVWQGTGYGYTF
.	TRBJ2-1	TRBV6-5	TRBD2	TGTGCCAGCAGTTACGGAGCGGGGGGCAATGAGCAGTTCTTC	CASSYGAGGNEQFF
.	TRBJ2-2	TRBV5-8	TRBD2	TGTGCCAGCAGCGAGCGGGGGCCGGGCACCGGGGAGCTGTTTTTT	CASSERGPGTGELFF
.	TRBJ1-1	TRBV21-1	.	TGTGCCAGCAGCAAAGAAGGGGATACCGAAGCTTTCTTT	CASSKEGDTEAFF
.	TRBJ2-5	TRBV15	.	TGTGCCACCAGCAGAGGGGGGGCAGGGGGAGAGACCCAGTACTTC	CATSRGGAGGETQYF
.	TRBJ2-5	TRBV29-1	TRBD1	TGCAGCGCGGGACAGACCCAAGAGACCCAGTACTTC	CSAGQTQETQYF
.	TRBJ1-2	TRBV2	TRBD1	TGTGCCAGCAGTGAAGCGCAAGGGGGCGGGTATGGCTACACCTTC	CASSEAQGGGYGYTF
.	TRBJ1-1	TRBV7-9	.	TGTGCCAGCAGCCCCCGGGGGTCGGACACTGAAGCTTTCTTT	CASSPRGSDTEAFF
.	TRBJ2-1	TRBV6-6	.	TGTGCCAGCCAGGCGGCCAGGGGTAATGAGCAGTTCTTC	CASQAARGNEQFF
.	TRBJ1-2	TRBV7-2	.	TGTGCCAGCAGCTTAGTTGGGTGGGAGCCGAGCTATGGCTACACCTTC	CASSLVGWEPSYGYTF
.	TRBJ1-6	TRBV3-1/TRBV3-2	TRBD1	TGTGCCAGCAGAAAGACAGGGGAGGATTCACCCCTCCACTTT	CASRKTGEDSPLHF
few	TRBJ2-1	TRBV9	.	TGTGCCAGCAGCGTAGGAGGATTAGGCTACAATGAGCAGTTCTTC	CASSVGGLGYNEQFF
.	TRBJ1-3	TRBV2	.	TGTGCCAGCAGCCCTATGAGGCTGGAAAACACCATATATTTT	CASSPMRLENTIYF
once	TRBJ2-2	TRBV2	TRBD2	TGTGCCAGCAGTGAACTGGGGGGGGAAAACACCGGGGAGCTGTTTTTT	CASSELGGENTGELFF
.	TRBJ1-2	TRBV18	TRBD1	TGTGCCAGCTCACAGGGACAGTTCTATGGCTACACCTTC	CASSQGQFYGYTF
.	TRBJ2-2	TRBV7-2	.	TGTGCCAGCAGAGAGCAGGGAAACACCGGGGAGCTGTTTTTT	CASREQGNTGELFF
.	TRBJ2-5	TRBV4-1	.	TGCGCCAGCAGCCAATCCGGCGCGGGGGAGACCCAGTACTTC	CASSQSGAGETQYF
.	TRBJ2-1	TRBV7-2	TRBD2	TGTGCCAGCAGCTTTGGACTAGCGTACAATGAGCAGTTCTTC	CASSFGLAYNEQFF
.	TRBJ1-4	TRBV13	TRBD1	TGTGCCAGCAGCTTAGGGGACAGGGGGGCTGAAAAACTGTTTTTT	CASSLGDRGAEKLFF
.	TRBJ1-4	TRBV5-4	.	TGTGCCAGCAGCTTGGTCGGGAATGAAAAACTGTTTTTT	CASSLVGNEKLFF
once	TRBJ2-3	TRBV9	.	TGTGCCAGCAGCGTAGCTACGTTGGGCACAGATACGCAGTATTTT	CASSVATLGTDTQYF
once	TRBJ1-5	TRBV6-5	TRBD1	TGTGCCAGCACGTACAGGGGGCGAGATCAGCCCCAGCATTTT	CASTYRGRDQPQHF
.	TRBJ1-2	TRBV6-5	TRBD1	TGTGCCAGCAGCCGCGGCCTCGACAGGGCTGGCTACACCTTC	CASSRGLDRAGYTF
.	TRBJ1-4	TRBV14	TRBD1	TGTGCCAGCAGCCGCCCGGGACAGGGGGCGCGGCTTTATTTT	CASSRPGQGARLYF
.	TRBJ2-3	TRBV27	TRBD2	TGTGCCAGCAGTTTATCGCGGGGGAGCACAGATACGCAGTATTTT	CASSLSRGSTDTQYF
few	TRBJ1-1	TRBV2	TRBD1	TGTGCCAGCAGCCCGACAGGGACCCCTGAAGCTTTCTTT	CASSPTGTPEAFF
.	TRBJ1-5	TRBV2	.	TGTGCCAGCAGTGAAGCGCAAGCAGGAAGCAATCAGCCCCAGCATTTT	CASSEAQAGSNQPQHF
.	TRBJ1-6	TRBV7-9	.	TGTGCCAGCAGCTTTCAGGGCAAGGATTCACCCCTCCACTTT	CASSFQGKDSPLHF
.	TRBJ2-7	TRBV2	TRBD1	TGTGCCAGCCTTAAGGACAGGGGGAACTACGAGCAGTACTTC	CASLKDRGNYEQYF
.	TRBJ2-3	TRBV24-1	TRBD1	TGTGCCACCAGGACAGGGGGCGGCACAGATACGCAGTATTTT	CATRTGGGTDTQYF
.	TRBJ1-2	TRBV12-3/TRBV12-4	TRBD1	TGTGCCAGCAGTTTAACAGGGGCTGGCTACACCTTC	CASSLTGAGYTF
.	TRBJ1-1	TRBV19	.	TGTGCCAGTAGTGGGGTGCGGGGCACTGAAGCTTTCTTT	CASSGVRGTEAFF
once	TRBJ2-5	TRBV24-1	.	TGTGCCACCAGTACCACAGGGAGGGGAGAGACCCAGTACTTC	CATSTTGRGETQYF
.	TRBJ1-6	TRBV9	.	TGTGCCAGCAGCCCATTGGGGGGTAATTCACCCCTCCACTTT	CASSPLGGNSPLHF
.	TRBJ1-2	TRBV6-5	.	TGTGCCAGCAATCCCCAGGGTCAGGTTAACTATGGCTACACCTTC	CASNPQGQVNYGYTF
.	TRBJ1-2	TRBV7-2	.	TGTGCCAGCAGCTTTTATATCGGACTGGGCGACTATGGCTACACCTTC	CASSFYIGLGDYGYTF
.	TRBJ2-3	TRBV5-4	.	TGTGCCAGCAGCTTGCGGGTGGCGGGGCCGGGCACAGATACGCAGTATTTT	CASSLRVAGPGTDTQYF
.	TRBJ2-3	TRBV29-1	.	TGCAGCGTTCTTCAGAATACGCAGTATTTT	CSVLQNTQYF
.	TRBJ2-5	TRBV5-4	.	TGTGCCAGCAGCTTGGGCCTAGCGCAAGAGACCCAGTACTTC	CASSLGLAQETQYF
.	TRBJ1-2	TRBV6-5	TRBD1	TGTGCCAGCAGGAGGGACAGGGCCCTCTATGGCTACACCTTC	CASRRDRALYGYTF
once	TRBJ1-2	TRBV6-5	.	TGTGCCAGCATAGGTTCGGGGGTTGGCTATGGCTACACCTTC	CASIGSGVGYGYTF
once	TRBJ2-1	TRBV7-9	TRBD1	TGTGCCAGCAGACTCAAACAAGGGGGCCCTTCGGAGCAGTTCTTC	CASRLKQGGPSEQFF
.	TRBJ1-6	TRBV2	.	TGTGCCAGCAGTGAAGCGACGAGGGATTCACCCCTCCACTTT	CASSEATRDSPLHF